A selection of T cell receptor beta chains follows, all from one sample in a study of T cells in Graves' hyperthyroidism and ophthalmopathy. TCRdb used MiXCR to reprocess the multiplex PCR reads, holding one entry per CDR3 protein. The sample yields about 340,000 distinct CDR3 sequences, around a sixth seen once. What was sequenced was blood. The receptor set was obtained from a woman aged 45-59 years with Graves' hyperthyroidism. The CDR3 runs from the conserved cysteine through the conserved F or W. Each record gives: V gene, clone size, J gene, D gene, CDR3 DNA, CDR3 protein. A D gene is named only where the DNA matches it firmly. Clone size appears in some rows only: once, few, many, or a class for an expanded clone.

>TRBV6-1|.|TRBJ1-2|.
TGTGCCAGCAGTTATCCAGGGGTTATTGGCTACACCTTC
CASSYPGVIGYTF
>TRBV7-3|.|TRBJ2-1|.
TGTGCCAGCAGCGATCGACGGTATGATGAGCAGTTCTTC
CASSDRRYDEQFF
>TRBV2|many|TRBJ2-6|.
TGTGCCAGCAGGATAGGGACGTTACGCTCTGGGGCCAACGTCCTGACTTTC
CASRIGTLRSGANVLTF
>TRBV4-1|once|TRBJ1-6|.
TGCGCCAGCAGTTTGGGGACATCCAGGAGCTCCTATAATTCACCCCTCCACTTT
CASSLGTSRSSYNSPLHF
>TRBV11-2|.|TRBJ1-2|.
TGTGCCAGCAGCTTAGGTGGGGGCGAATATGGCTACACCTTC
CASSLGGGEYGYTF
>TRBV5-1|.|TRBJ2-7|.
TGCGCCAGCGGGTTAGTGGGACCCCCCGACGAGCAGTACTTC
CASGLVGPPDEQYF
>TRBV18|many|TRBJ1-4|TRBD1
TGTGCCAGCTCACCCCGCCAGGGGGTGGAAAAACTGTTTTTT
CASSPRQGVEKLFF
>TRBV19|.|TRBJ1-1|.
TGTGCCAGTAGTATCTTTACCTCGGGGAACACTGAAGCTTTCTTT
CASSIFTSGNTEAFF
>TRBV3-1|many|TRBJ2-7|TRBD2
TGTGCCAGCAGCCAAGACCTAGCGGGAGGGCGCGAGCAGTACTTC
CASSQDLAGGREQYF
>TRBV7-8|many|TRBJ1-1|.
TGTGCCAGCAGCCCACACCGGCAGAACACTGAAGCTTTCTTT
CASSPHRQNTEAFF
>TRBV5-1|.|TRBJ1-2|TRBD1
TGCGCCAGCAGCTTGGTGGGGGTAAACAGGGGGCATCACTATGGCTACACCTTC
CASSLVGVNRGHHYGYTF
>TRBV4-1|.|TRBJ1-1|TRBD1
TGCGCCAGCAGCCCCAAGACAGGGTTGGCCACCGAAGCTTTCTTT
CASSPKTGLATEAFF
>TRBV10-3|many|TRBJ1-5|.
TGTGCCATCAGTGATGGTTGGGGAGGCAATCAGCCCCAGCATTTT
CAISDGWGGNQPQHF
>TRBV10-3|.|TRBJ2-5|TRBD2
TGTGCCATCAAAGCGGGAGGACAAGAGACCCAGTACTTC
CAIKAGGQETQYF
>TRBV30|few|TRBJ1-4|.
TGTGCCTGGAGTGTACGTTCTGGGGAAAAACTGTTTTTT
CAWSVRSGEKLFF
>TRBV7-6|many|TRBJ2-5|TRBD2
TGTGCCAGCAGCTCCCTAGCGGGAGCGCAAGAGACCCAGTACTTC
CASSSLAGAQETQYF
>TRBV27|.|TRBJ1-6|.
TGTGCCAGCAGTTTTACCCCCTATTCACCCCTCCACTTT
CASSFTPYSPLHF